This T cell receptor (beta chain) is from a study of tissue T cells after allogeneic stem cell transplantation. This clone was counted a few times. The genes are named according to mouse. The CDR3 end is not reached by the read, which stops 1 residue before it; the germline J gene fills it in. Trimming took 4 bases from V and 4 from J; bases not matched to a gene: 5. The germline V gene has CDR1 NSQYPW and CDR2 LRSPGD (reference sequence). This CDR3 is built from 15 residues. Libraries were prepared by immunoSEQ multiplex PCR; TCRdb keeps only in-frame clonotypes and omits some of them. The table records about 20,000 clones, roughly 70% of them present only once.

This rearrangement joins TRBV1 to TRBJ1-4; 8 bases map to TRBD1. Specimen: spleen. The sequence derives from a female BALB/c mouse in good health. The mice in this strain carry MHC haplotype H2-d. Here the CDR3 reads CTCSVRDRLNERLFF. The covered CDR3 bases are TGCACCTGCAGTGTCCGGGACAGGCTCAACGAAAGATTATTT.